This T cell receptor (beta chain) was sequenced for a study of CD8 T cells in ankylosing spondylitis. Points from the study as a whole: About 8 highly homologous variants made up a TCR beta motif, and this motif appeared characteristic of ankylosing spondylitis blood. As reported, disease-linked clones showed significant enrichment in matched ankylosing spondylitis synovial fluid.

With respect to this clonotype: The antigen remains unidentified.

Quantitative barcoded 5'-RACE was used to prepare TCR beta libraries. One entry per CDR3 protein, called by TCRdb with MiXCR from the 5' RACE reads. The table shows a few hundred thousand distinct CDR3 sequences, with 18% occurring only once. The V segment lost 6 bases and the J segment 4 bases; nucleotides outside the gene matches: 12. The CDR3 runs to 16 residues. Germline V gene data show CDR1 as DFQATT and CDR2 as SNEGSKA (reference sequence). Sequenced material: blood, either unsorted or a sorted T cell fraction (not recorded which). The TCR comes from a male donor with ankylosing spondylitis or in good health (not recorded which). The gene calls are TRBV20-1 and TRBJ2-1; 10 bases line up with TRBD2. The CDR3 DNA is TGCAGTGCCGCGGGCTTAGCGGGAGGACCTTACAATGAGCAGTTCTTC. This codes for CSAAGLAGGPYNEQFF.